This T cell receptor beta chain was obtained from a study of Ad26.COV2.S vaccination and SARS-CoV-2 variants. On the study more broadly: The vaccine Ad26.COV2.S was put into the muscle once, or twice with 56 days between. Whole-study findings and limits: Similar non-spike TCR breadth was observed in recipients of vaccine and of placebo.

With respect to this clone: Antigen: not known.

Sequencing was performed with immunoSEQ multiplex PCR; in TCRdb, only in-frame clones are kept and a portion is missing. Among 240,000 or so clones, roughly 90% were seen once, and the ten largest hold approximately 11%. The germline V gene has CDR1 SGHTA and CDR2 FQGNSA. CDR3 length equals 14 residues. The ends were cut back, 5 bases at V and 3 bases at J, with 11 bases in the middle. Treatment: 19 received Ad26.COV2.S at low or high dose, single or two shots; roughly five received placebo; per-sample allocation not given. All samples were drawn on day 63, counting from the first vaccine or placebo injection. A Boston donor was an adult aged 18-55 years.

The clonotype was recovered from a person aged 18-65 years who received the Ad26.COV2.S COVID-19 vaccine or a placebo. V gene TRBV7-2 combines with J gene TRBJ2-1; D is possibly TRBD2 (5 bases). The input for sequencing was peripheral blood, taken in a trial of Ad26.COV2.S vaccine versus placebo. CDR3 coding DNA: TGTGCCAGCAGCGGAGCGGCGGTCTACAATGAGCAGTTCTTC. This sequence encodes CASSGAAVYNEQFF.